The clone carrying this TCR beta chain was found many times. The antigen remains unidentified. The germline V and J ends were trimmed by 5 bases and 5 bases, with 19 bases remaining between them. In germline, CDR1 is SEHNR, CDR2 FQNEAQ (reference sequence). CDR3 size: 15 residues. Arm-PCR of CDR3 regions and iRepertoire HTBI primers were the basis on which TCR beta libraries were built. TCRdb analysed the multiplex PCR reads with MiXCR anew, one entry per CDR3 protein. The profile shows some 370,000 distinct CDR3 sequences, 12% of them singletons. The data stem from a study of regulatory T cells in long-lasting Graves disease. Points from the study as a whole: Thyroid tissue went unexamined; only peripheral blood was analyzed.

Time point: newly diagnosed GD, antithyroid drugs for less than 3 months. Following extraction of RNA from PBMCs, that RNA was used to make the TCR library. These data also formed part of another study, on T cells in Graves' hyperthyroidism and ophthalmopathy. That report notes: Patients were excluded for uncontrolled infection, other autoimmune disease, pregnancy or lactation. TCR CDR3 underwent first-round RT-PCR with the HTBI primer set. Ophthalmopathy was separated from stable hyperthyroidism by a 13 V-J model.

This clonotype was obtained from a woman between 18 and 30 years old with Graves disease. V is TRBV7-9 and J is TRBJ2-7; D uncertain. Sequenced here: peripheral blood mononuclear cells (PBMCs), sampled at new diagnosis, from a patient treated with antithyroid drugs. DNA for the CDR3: TGTGCCAGCAGCCGCAAGAAGTCAGGTAACCACGAGCAGTACTTC. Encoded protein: CASSRKKSGNHEQYF.